A selection of T cell receptor beta chains follows, all from one sample in a study of vaccination and CD4 T cells after COVID-19. From the PCR reads, TCRdb called clonotypes with MiXCR, one entry per CDR3 protein. Altogether 7,000 to 9,000 distinct CDR3 sequences are present, over 40% being singletons, with the ten largest covering over 25%. No antigen has been assigned to these receptors. The specimen was CD4+ T cells from blood, cultured in vitro. Receptors originate from a human donor in good health. Both conserved end residues are part of each CDR3. Each record gives: clone size, D gene, V gene, J gene, CDR3 protein, CDR3 DNA. The D gene is left open where the match is weak. Expanded clones are given a class, and other clones once, few, many or no size at all.

size: few
D: NA
V: TRBV4-1
J: TRBJ1-2
CDR3: CASSPGVLDYGYTF
DNA: TGCGCCAGCAGCCCAGGGGTCCTTGACTATGGCTACACCTTC

size: NA
D: TRBD1
V: TRBV2
J: TRBJ2-7
CDR3: CASSSHTRTGRDEQYF
DNA: TGTGCCAGCAGTTCTCACACGAGGACAGGGCGAGACGAGCAGTACTTC

size: few
D: NA
V: TRBV19
J: TRBJ1-5
CDR3: CASSTRENQPQHF
DNA: TGTGCCAGTAGTACCAGGGAGAATCAGCCCCAGCATTTT

size: few
D: NA
V: TRBV7-8
J: TRBJ2-2
CDR3: CASSQGGRSGAGELFF
DNA: TGTGCCAGCAGCCAGGGTGGCAGGAGCGGTGCCGGGGAGCTGTTTTTT

size: few
D: TRBD2
V: TRBV15
J: TRBJ2-5
CDR3: CATSTNPPGGSGVGETQYF
DNA: TGTGCCACCAGCACAAACCCCCCCGGCGGTAGCGGGGTAGGGGAGACCCAGTACTTC

size: NA
D: TRBD1
V: TRBV20-1
J: TRBJ2-2
CDR3: CSARDRDRVRAGELFF
DNA: TGCAGTGCTAGAGATCGGGACAGGGTTAGGGCCGGGGAGCTGTTTTTT

size: few
D: NA
V: TRBV6-2/TRBV6-3
J: TRBJ1-2
CDR3: CASSYGQPNYGYTF
DNA: TGTGCCAGCAGTTACGGGCAGCCGAACTATGGCTACACCTTC

size: few
D: NA
V: TRBV7-9
J: TRBJ2-1
CDR3: CASSLPEVVLGQFF
DNA: TGTGCCAGCAGCTTACCCGAGGTAGTTCTGGGGCAGTTCTTC

size: medium-sized
D: TRBD1
V: TRBV6-1
J: TRBJ2-5
CDR3: CASSDKGTGGQTQYF
DNA: TGTGCCAGCAGTGATAAGGGGACAGGGGGCCAGACCCAGTACTTC

size: NA
D: TRBD1
V: TRBV7-9
J: TRBJ2-2
CDR3: CASRLQGTVTGELFF
DNA: TGTGCCAGCAGGCTACAGGGGACGGTTACCGGGGAGCTGTTTTTT

size: NA
D: NA
V: TRBV20-1
J: TRBJ1-5
CDR3: CSAREAGQPQHF
DNA: TGCAGTGCTAGAGAGGCCGGCCAGCCCCAGCATTTT

size: NA
D: TRBD1
V: TRBV19
J: TRBJ1-2
CDR3: CASSPQAGQVRPYGYTF
DNA: TGTGCCAGTAGTCCCCAGGCGGGACAGGTTCGACCTTATGGCTACACCTTC

size: NA
D: TRBD1
V: TRBV20-1
J: TRBJ1-2
CDR3: CSAREDRVRYGYTF
DNA: TGCAGTGCTAGAGAGGACAGGGTTCGCTATGGCTACACCTTC

size: few
D: NA
V: TRBV6-5
J: TRBJ2-7
CDR3: CASSSLAYEQYF
DNA: TGTGCCAGCAGTTCCCTCGCTTACGAGCAGTACTTC

size: NA
D: TRBD1
V: TRBV24-1
J: TRBJ2-3
CDR3: CATSDPTGGTYGTDTQYF
DNA: TGTGCCACCAGTGACCCTACAGGGGGGACTTACGGCACAGATACGCAGTATTTT

size: NA
D: NA
V: TRBV7-9
J: TRBJ1-2
CDR3: CASSQREGGGYTF
DNA: TGTGCCAGCAGCCAACGGGAGGGGGGAGGCTACACCTTC

size: few
D: TRBD2
V: TRBV20-1
J: TRBJ2-5
CDR3: CSARVASRVAGEPQYF
DNA: TGCAGTGCTAGAGTGGCGTCACGGGTAGCGGGGGAACCCCAGTACTTC

size: once
D: TRBD1
V: TRBV29-1
J: TRBJ2-2
CDR3: CSVAGGDRAAGELFF
DNA: TGCAGCGTTGCTGGCGGAGACAGGGCGGCCGGGGAGCTGTTTTTT

size: NA
D: NA
V: TRBV18
J: TRBJ2-7
CDR3: CASSISRDGEQYF
DNA: TGTGCCAGCTCCATTTCCAGGGACGGCGAGCAGTACTTC

size: NA
D: NA
V: TRBV10-3
J: TRBJ1-2
CDR3: CAISETMNYGYTF
DNA: TGTGCCATCAGTGAGACTATGAACTATGGCTACACCTTC

size: medium-sized
D: NA
V: TRBV15
J: TRBJ1-5
CDR3: CATSRERAGYSNQPQHF
DNA: TGTGCCACCAGCAGAGAAAGAGCGGGTTATAGCAATCAGCCCCAGCATTTT

size: NA
D: NA
V: TRBV19
J: TRBJ1-1
CDR3: CASSIDGNSEAFF
DNA: TGTGCCAGTAGTATAGATGGGAATTCTGAAGCTTTCTTT

size: few
D: TRBD1
V: TRBV19
J: TRBJ1-1
CDR3: CASSRDRVRRTNTEAFF
DNA: TGTGCCAGTAGCAGAGACAGGGTCAGGAGGACGAACACTGAAGCTTTCTTT

size: few
D: TRBD1
V: TRBV2
J: TRBJ1-5
CDR3: CASSPYRGRGNQPQHF
DNA: TGTGCCAGCAGCCCCTACAGGGGGCGCGGCAATCAGCCCCAGCATTTT

size: few
D: NA
V: TRBV15
J: TRBJ2-2
CDR3: CATSRVTIQVTGELFF
DNA: TGTGCCACCAGCAGAGTCACCATACAGGTGACCGGGGAGCTGTTTTTT

size: NA
D: NA
V: TRBV7-9
J: TRBJ1-5
CDR3: CASSPLGTGRQPQHF
DNA: TGTGCCAGCAGCCCCCTAGGAACAGGGCGGCAGCCCCAGCATTTT

size: few
D: TRBD2
V: TRBV24-1
J: TRBJ2-1
CDR3: CATSLAGGYNEQFF
DNA: TGTGCCACCAGCCTAGCGGGGGGTTACAATGAGCAGTTCTTC

size: NA
D: NA
V: TRBV5-1
J: TRBJ1-1
CDR3: CASSLAGSNTEAFF
DNA: TGCGCCAGCAGCTTGGCAGGGAGTAACACTGAAGCTTTCTTT

size: NA
D: NA
V: TRBV28
J: TRBJ1-2
CDR3: CASSLEAGAGMFGYTF
DNA: TGTGCCAGCAGTTTAGAGGCAGGGGCAGGGATGTTCGGCTACACCTTC

size: NA
D: NA
V: TRBV5-4
J: TRBJ2-3
CDR3: CASSRGLNTDTQYF
DNA: TGTGCCAGCAGCCGTGGACTGAACACAGATACGCAGTATTTT

size: NA
D: TRBD1
V: TRBV20-1
J: TRBJ2-7
CDR3: CSASLTGGTYEQYF
DNA: TGCAGTGCTAGTCTGACAGGGGGCACCTACGAGCAGTACTTC

size: few
D: NA
V: TRBV6-2/TRBV6-3
J: TRBJ1-3
CDR3: CASSYGGTGNTIYF
DNA: TGTGCCAGCAGTTACGGAGGAACTGGAAACACCATATATTTT

size: once
D: NA
V: TRBV11-2
J: TRBJ1-6
CDR3: CASRGLSSYNSPLHF
DNA: TGTGCCAGTAGGGGGTTAAGCTCCTATAATTCACCCCTCCACTTT

size: NA
D: TRBD2
V: TRBV7-2
J: TRBJ2-3
CDR3: CASSLALGGDTQYF
DNA: TGTGCCAGCAGCTTAGCGCTGGGGGGGGATACGCAGTATTTT

size: NA
D: TRBD1
V: TRBV24-1
J: TRBJ2-7
CDR3: CATSDGTGAYEQYF
DNA: TGTGCCACCAGTGATGGGACAGGGGCCTACGAGCAGTACTTC